These T cell receptor beta chains were read from a single sample in a study of T cell responses to AZD1222 COVID-19 vaccine. The protocol was immunoSEQ multiplex PCR, while the TCRdb copy is restricted to in-frame clones and leaves out a portion. This sample has more than 150,000 clones, with approximately 86% found just once. Sequences were derived from peripheral blood, sampled on day 0 of AZD1222 vaccination. The receptors originated from an adult in good health. Each CDR3 is given with its conserved first and last residue. A D gene is named only where the DNA matches it firmly. Some rows have no size entry. The others give once, few or many, or a class for an expanded clone.

>TRBJ1-1|TRBV6-2/TRBV6-3|NA|NA
TGTGCCAGCAGTTACTCGGGGATGAACACTGAAGCTTTCTTT
CASSYSGMNTEAFF
>TRBJ2-7|TRBV11-2|NA|NA
TGTGCCAGCAGCTTAGAGACAGAGCAGTACTTC
CASSLETEQYF
>TRBJ1-5|TRBV7-2|NA|NA
TGTGCCAGCACCCACGGGGGGAGCTATAGCAATCAGCCCCAGCATTTT
CASTHGGSYSNQPQHF
>TRBJ1-2|TRBV7-2|NA|NA
TGTGCCAGCAGCTTTGGCAGCGTAAACTATGGCTACACCTTC
CASSFGSVNYGYTF
>TRBJ1-6|TRBV7-3|NA|NA
TGTGCCAGCAGCTTACAGGGTCGTAATTCACCCCTCCACTTT
CASSLQGRNSPLHF
>TRBJ2-7|TRBV19|NA|NA
TGTGCCAGTAGTCAAACAGGGACAAGGGGCTACGAGCAGTACTTC
CASSQTGTRGYEQYF
>TRBJ2-2|TRBV7-3|NA|NA
TGTGCCAGCAGTCCTTGGGGAACTAGCACCGGGGAGCTGTTTTTT
CASSPWGTSTGELFF
>TRBJ2-7|TRBV5-1|TRBD2|NA
TGCGCCAGCAGCTTGGTGACAGGCACTAGCGGGGGGGTTACTCATTCTTTCTACGAGCAGTACTTC
CASSLVTGTSGGVTHSFYEQYF
>TRBJ1-1|TRBV5-1|NA|NA
TGCGCCAGCAGCTTGGGGGCAGGGACCGCCGAAGCTTTCTTT
CASSLGAGTAEAFF
>TRBJ1-1|TRBV27|NA|NA
TGTGCCAGCAGTACCCCGGCGGCAATGAACACTGAAGCTTTCTTT
CASSTPAAMNTEAFF
>TRBJ1-2|TRBV5-6|NA|NA
TGTGCCAGCAGCACGAGGGCCGGAGACAACTATGGCTACACCTTC
CASSTRAGDNYGYTF
>TRBJ1-2|TRBV18|NA|NA
TGTGCCAGCTCACCCGGCTCGGCAGCCTATGGCTACACCTTC
CASSPGSAAYGYTF
>TRBJ2-7|TRBV9|TRBD1|NA
TGTGCCAGCAGCGTAGAACAGGGGGCCCACGAGCAGTACTTC
CASSVEQGAHEQYF
>TRBJ1-3|TRBV5-4|TRBD1|NA
TGTGCCAGCAGCCCGGGACAGGCAAACTCTGGAAACACCATATATTTT
CASSPGQANSGNTIYF
>TRBJ2-2|TRBV27|NA|once
TGTGCCAGCAGTCTTTTTGGACAACAGAACACCGGGGAGCTGTTTTTT
CASSLFGQQNTGELFF
>TRBJ2-2|TRBV11-2|TRBD2|NA
TGTGCCAGCAGCCCTAGCGCGGGGGGCCGAACCGGGGAGCTGTTTTTT
CASSPSAGGRTGELFF
>TRBJ2-7|TRBV3-1/TRBV3-2|TRBD2|NA
TGTGCCAGCAGCCAAGGTCAGGGTAGCGGGAGGATGACCTACGAGCAGTACTTC
CASSQGQGSGRMTYEQYF
>TRBJ2-1|TRBV27|NA|NA
TGTGCCAGCAGTCCGGGGGCCTACAATGAGCAGTTCTTC
CASSPGAYNEQFF
>TRBJ1-5|TRBV19|TRBD1|once
TGTGCCAGTAGTAAAGTGACAGGGCCGAGCAATCAGCCCCAGCATTTT
CASSKVTGPSNQPQHF
>TRBJ1-1|TRBV28|NA|few
TGTGCCAGCAGTTTAGGGACTCCACCCCCTGAAGCTTTCTTT
CASSLGTPPPEAFF
>TRBJ1-1|TRBV19|NA|NA
TGTGCCAGTAGTATCTACGGGGGGGCGCGTACTGAAGCTTTCTTT
CASSIYGGARTEAFF
>TRBJ1-6|TRBV5-6|NA|NA
TGTGCCAGCAGCTTGGGGGGGGAGATCTATAATTCACCCCTCCACTTT
CASSLGGEIYNSPLHF
>TRBJ2-2|TRBV7-9|TRBD2|few
TGTGCCAGCAGCTTAGGAAGGACTAGAGGGTCCGGGGAGCTGTTTTTT
CASSLGRTRGSGELFF
>TRBJ2-7|TRBV6-5|TRBD2|NA
TGTGCCAGCACCCAGTCACTAGCGGGAGGCGAGCAGTACTTC
CASTQSLAGGEQYF
>TRBJ1-2|TRBV15|NA|NA
TGTGCCACCAGCAGAGACAGGACGTACTACACCTTC
CATSRDRTYYTF
>TRBJ2-7|TRBV27|TRBD1|NA
TGTGCCAGCAGTTTACGACAGGGATCCTCCTACGAGCAGTACTTC
CASSLRQGSSYEQYF
>TRBJ2-7|TRBV5-1|TRBD2|NA
TGCGCCAGCAGCTTGAGACTAGCGGGCTACGAGCAGTACTTC
CASSLRLAGYEQYF
>TRBJ2-5|TRBV9|NA|NA
TGTGCCAGCAGCGGTACAAACCAAGAGACCCAGTACTTC
CASSGTNQETQYF
>TRBJ2-2|TRBV5-7|NA|NA
TGTGCCAGCAGCTTGGTTGGGGGGGCGCTTCTAGACACCGGGGAGCTGTTTTTT
CASSLVGGALLDTGELFF
>TRBJ1-1|TRBV28|NA|NA
TGTGCCAGCAGTTTAAATACAGGGTCCCTGAACACTGAAGCTTTCTTT
CASSLNTGSLNTEAFF
>TRBJ1-5|TRBV7-8|TRBD1|NA
TGTGCCAGCAGCTTAGCGCGCCGACAGGGGGATCAGCCCCAGCATTTT
CASSLARRQGDQPQHF
>TRBJ2-5|TRBV18|TRBD2|NA
TGTGCCAGCTCACGGGGCGGGGGCCAAGAGACCCAGTACTTC
CASSRGGGQETQYF
>TRBJ1-5|TRBV10-3|TRBD1|once
TGTGCCATCAGTCCCGGGACAGGAGGCTTTCAGCCCCAGCATTTT
CAISPGTGGFQPQHF
>TRBJ2-1|TRBV6-1|NA|NA
TGTGCCAGCAGTGAACAAGGGCTGGCCTACAATGAGCAGTTCTTC
CASSEQGLAYNEQFF
>TRBJ1-1|TRBV7-9|TRBD1|NA
TGTGCCAGCAGCCATCAGGGGGTGGACACTGAAGCTTTCTTT
CASSHQGVDTEAFF
>TRBJ1-4|TRBV14|TRBD1|once
TGTGCCAGCACCCGGGACAGGGGGGAAAAACTGTTTTTT
CASTRDRGEKLFF
>TRBJ2-3|TRBV5-1|NA|NA
TGCGCCAGCAGCTTGGGGGGGGAAAATACGCAGTATTTT
CASSLGGENTQYF
>TRBJ2-7|TRBV28|NA|NA
TGTGCCAGCAGTTTCGGGCAGGCGTCCGGCGAGCAGTACTTC
CASSFGQASGEQYF
>TRBJ2-7|TRBV29-1|NA|NA
TGCAGCGTTGAAGGGACAACCGGAAGCTCCTACGAGCAGTACTTC
CSVEGTTGSSYEQYF
>TRBJ1-2|TRBV18|NA|NA
TGTGCCAGTGCCGACCAGGGCCCCTTCTATGGCTACACCTTC
CASADQGPFYGYTF
>TRBJ2-7|TRBV27|TRBD1|NA
TGTGCCAGCAGTGACGGGACAGGCCTCTACGAGCAGTACTTC
CASSDGTGLYEQYF
>TRBJ1-4|TRBV7-8|NA|NA
TGTGCCAGCAGCTCGACATTAGGGATACGCGGAACTAATGAAAAACTGTTTTTT
CASSSTLGIRGTNEKLFF
>TRBJ2-5|TRBV28|TRBD2|NA
TGTGCCAGCAGTCCCACCTGGGGGAGCGGGGGGGAGACCCAGTACTTC
CASSPTWGSGGETQYF